This entry lists 16 T cell receptor beta chains sequenced from one sample in a study of T cells in Graves' hyperthyroidism and ophthalmopathy. TCR beta CDR3 regions were amplified from RNA transcripts. Researchers ran a first-round RT-PCR on the TCR CDR3 using the HTBI primer set. TCRdb re-called the multiplex PCR reads with MiXCR, one entry per CDR3 protein. The table lists around 400,000 distinct CDR3 sequences, over 10% of them singletons. The sample comprised blood. The receptor source for this set is a woman aged 18-29 years with Graves' hyperthyroidism.

The sample holds a few counts of this clonotype. This rearrangement joins TRBV10-3 to TRBJ2-7; 13 nucleotides agree with TRBD2. Germline CDR1 ENHRY, CDR2 SYGVKD. CDR3 length: 15 residues. Trimming took 3 bases from V and 5 from J; bases not matched to a gene: 4. CDR3 amino acids: CAISDGLAGAHEQYF. For the CDR3, the DNA is TGTGCCATCAGTGACGGACTAGCGGGAGCCCACGAGCAGTACTTC.

In this sample, this clonotype turned up many times. The chain is built from TRBV9 and TRBJ2-5; TRBD2 agrees at 8 bases. CDR1 SGDLS and CDR2 YYNGEE come from the germline V gene. V lost 0 bases and J lost 5; bases outside the gene matches: 6. The CDR3 extends over 15 amino acids. The CDR3 DNA reads TGTGCCAGCAGCGTAGACGGGAGGGCCGGGGAGACCCAGTACTTC. Its translation: CASSVDGRAGETQYF. The full variable domain, its missing parts supplied by reference TRBV9 and TRBJ2-5, is DSGVTQTPKHLITATGQRVTLRCSPRSGDLSVYWYQQSLDQGLQFLIQYYNGEERAKGNILERFSAQQFPDLHSELNLSSLELGDSALYFCASSVDGRAGETQYFGPGTRLLVL.

Ten or more counts support this clonotype. The chain has TRBV28 and TRBJ1-5; maybe TRBD1 (6 bases). This CDR3 region has 14 residues. CDR1 is MDHEN and CDR2 is SYDVKM in the germline V gene. Trimming shortened V by 2 bases and J by 4 bases, and 9 bases separated the two germline ends. Written as DNA, the CDR3 is TGTGCCAGCAGTTTAAGGGGGTTTAATCAGCCCCAGCATTTT. It is translated as CASSLRGFNQPQHF.

The sample holds a few counts of this clonotype. The rearrangement joins TRBV19 to TRBJ1-2; D gene ambiguous. Trimming removed 6 bases at V and 3 bases at J, with 14 bases between. The CDR3 length is 14 residues. Germline CDR1 reads LNHDA; CDR2 reads SQIVND (reference sequence). The CDR3 protein is CASSEEGPHYGYTF. The CDR3 DNA reads TGTGCCAGTAGCGAGGAAGGGCCCCACTATGGCTACACCTTC.

The chain uses TRBV4-3 and TRBJ2-2; 15 bases fit TRBD2. Per the germline V gene, CDR1 is LGHNA and CDR2 is YSLEER. The CDR3 covers 16 residues. V gave up 5 bases and J gave up 7 bases; unmatched junction bases: 5. For the CDR3, the DNA is TGCGCCAGCAGCGCGGGACTAGCGGGAGGAGGCGGGGAGCTGTTTTTT. Translation gives CASSAGLAGGGGELFF.

The sample holds many counts of this clonotype. In DNA form, the CDR3 reads TGTGCCAGCAGGGGGGCCCAACGAGGGTACGACAAGCAGTACTTC. This gives the protein CASRGAQRGYDKQYF. The V and J genes are TRBV27 and TRBJ2-7; possible D gene TRBD1, 6 bases. Germline-derived CDR1 and CDR2 are MNHEY and SMNVEV (reference sequence). This CDR3 region has 15 residues. The V and J ends lost 6 bases and 8 bases respectively, with 23 bases between them.

Many counts were recorded for this clonotype. The gene calls are TRBV7-8 and TRBJ2-1, with 7 bases identical to TRBD1. CDR1 is SGHVS and CDR2 is FQNEAQ in the germline V gene. The CDR3 has 14 amino acids. Trimming cost V 0 bases and J 10 bases; bases outside gene matches: 6. For the CDR3, the DNA is TGTGCCAGCAGCTTAGCGGGCTCGGGACAGGAGCAGTTCTTC. Its translation: CASSLAGSGQEQFF. Drawing the rest from reference TRBV7-8 and TRBJ2-1, the complete variable domain is GAGVSQSPRYKVAKRGQDVALRCDPISGHVSLFWYQQALGQGPEFLTYFQNEAQLDKSGLPSDRFFAERPEGSVSTLKIQRTQQEDSAVYLCASSLAGSGQEQFFGPGTRLTVL.

The chain is built from TRBV6-6 and TRBJ2-2, with D perhaps matching TRBD2 (7 bases). Germline V lookup: CDR1 MNHNY, CDR2 SVGAGI (reference sequence). Trimming left V 0 bases short and J 7 bases short, with 18 bases between. This CDR3 has 17 residues. The DNA of the CDR3 is TGTGCCAGCAGTTACTCGGGGGGGCGCCTATCTATCGGGGAGCTGTTTTTT. Its protein product is CASSYSGGRLSIGELFF.

The table lists this clonotype with many counts. The chain carries TRBV6-1 and TRBJ2-1; the match to TRBD1 covers 10 bases. J lost 4 bases, V lost 10 bases, and 13 bases had no gene match. The CDR3 has 16 residues. Germline assignment: CDR1 MNHNS and CDR2 SASEGT. CDR3 amino acids: CATYVNPGQGYNEQFF. CDR3 nucleotide sequence: TGTGCCACCTACGTCAACCCGGGACAGGGGTACAATGAGCAGTTCTTC.

This clonotype appeared many times. The rearrangement links TRBV18 to TRBJ1-6, with 7 bases that match TRBD1. The CDR3 has 15 residues. CDR1 KGHSH and CDR2 LQKENI come from the germline V gene. V lost 6 bases and J lost 5; bases outside the gene matches: 7. For the CDR3, the DNA is TGTGCCAGCTCTCCCGGGACAGCTGATAATTCACCCCTCCACTTT. Its protein product is CASSPGTADNSPLHF. Complete variable domain (other parts from reference TRBV18 and TRBJ1-6): NAGVMQNPRHLVRRRGQEARLRCSPMKGHSHVYWYRQLPEEGLKFMVYLQKENIIDESGMPKERFSAEFPKEGPSILRIQQVVRGDSAAYFCASSPGTADNSPLHFGNGTRLTVT.

The J gene is TRBJ1-1, the V gene TRBV20-1, with 8 nucleotides matching TRBD1. Germline V lookup: CDR1 DFQATT, CDR2 SNEGSKA (reference sequence). The CDR3 has 16 residues. V shed 6 bases and J 1 base; nucleotides not matched to a gene: 13. The CDR3 sequence: CSAPRPGQAPNTEAFF. In DNA, the CDR3 is TGCAGTGCCCCCCGGCCGGGACAGGCGCCGAACACTGAAGCTTTCTTT.

In this sample, this clonotype turned up many times. This chain links TRBV20-1 with TRBJ2-7, with TRBD1 matching 7 bases. V was pared by 6 bases and J by 2 bases, with 10 bases of the junction left unmatched. Germline V CDR1 and CDR2: DFQATT, SNEGSKA (reference sequence). This CDR3 region has 14 residues. The CDR3 DNA follows: TGCAGTGCACCCGACAGGGCCGTTACCTACGAGCAGTACTTC. This gives the protein CSAPDRAVTYEQYF.

This clonotype has at least ten counts. This sequence joins TRBV28 and TRBJ1-3; 8 bases are shared with TRBD1. After removal of 6 bases from V and 3 bases from J, the junction contained 7 bases not matched to a gene. The V gene's germline CDR1 is MDHEN and CDR2 SYDVKM. The CDR3 contains 15 residues. This CDR3 reads CASSRQGSGGNTIYF. As DNA, the CDR3 is TGTGCCAGCAGCAGACAGGGGTCTGGTGGAAACACCATATATTTT. The full variable domain, rest sourced from reference TRBV28 and TRBJ1-3, is DVKVTQSSRYLVKRTGEKVFLECVQDMDHENMFWYRQDPGLGLRLIYFSYDVKMKEKGDIPEGYSVSREKKERFSLILESASTNQTSMYLCASSRQGSGGNTIYFGEGSWLTVV.

The chain couples TRBV7-3 to TRBJ2-3; no definite D call. Trimming removed 10 bases from V and 4 bases from J, with 15 bases in between. CDR3 length: 13 amino acids. Germline values: CDR1 SGHTA, CDR2 FQGTGA. The CDR3 region is CATSPGFADTQYF. As DNA, the CDR3 is TGTGCCACCTCACCCGGGTTTGCAGATACGCAGTATTTT.

This clonotype has only a few counts. The rearrangement links TRBV15 to TRBJ2-7, with 9 bases that match TRBD2. CDR3 length equals 15 residues. J was trimmed by 2 bases and V by 0 bases; bases with no gene match: 2. Germline CDR1 and CDR2: LNHNV and YYDKDF (reference sequence). The CDR3 here is CATSRDAGGAYEQYF. The DNA for the CDR3 is TGTGCCACCAGCAGAGATGCGGGGGGGGCCTACGAGCAGTACTTC.

The chain joins TRBV19 to TRBJ1-3, with unresolved D. CDR3 length: 13 amino acids. The V and J ends lost 5 bases and 4 bases respectively, with 9 bases between them. Germline assignment: CDR1 LNHDA and CDR2 SQIVND (reference sequence). The CDR3 DNA reads TGTGCCAGTAGTGTGGACGGAGGAAACACCATATATTTT. Its protein product is CASSVDGGNTIYF.